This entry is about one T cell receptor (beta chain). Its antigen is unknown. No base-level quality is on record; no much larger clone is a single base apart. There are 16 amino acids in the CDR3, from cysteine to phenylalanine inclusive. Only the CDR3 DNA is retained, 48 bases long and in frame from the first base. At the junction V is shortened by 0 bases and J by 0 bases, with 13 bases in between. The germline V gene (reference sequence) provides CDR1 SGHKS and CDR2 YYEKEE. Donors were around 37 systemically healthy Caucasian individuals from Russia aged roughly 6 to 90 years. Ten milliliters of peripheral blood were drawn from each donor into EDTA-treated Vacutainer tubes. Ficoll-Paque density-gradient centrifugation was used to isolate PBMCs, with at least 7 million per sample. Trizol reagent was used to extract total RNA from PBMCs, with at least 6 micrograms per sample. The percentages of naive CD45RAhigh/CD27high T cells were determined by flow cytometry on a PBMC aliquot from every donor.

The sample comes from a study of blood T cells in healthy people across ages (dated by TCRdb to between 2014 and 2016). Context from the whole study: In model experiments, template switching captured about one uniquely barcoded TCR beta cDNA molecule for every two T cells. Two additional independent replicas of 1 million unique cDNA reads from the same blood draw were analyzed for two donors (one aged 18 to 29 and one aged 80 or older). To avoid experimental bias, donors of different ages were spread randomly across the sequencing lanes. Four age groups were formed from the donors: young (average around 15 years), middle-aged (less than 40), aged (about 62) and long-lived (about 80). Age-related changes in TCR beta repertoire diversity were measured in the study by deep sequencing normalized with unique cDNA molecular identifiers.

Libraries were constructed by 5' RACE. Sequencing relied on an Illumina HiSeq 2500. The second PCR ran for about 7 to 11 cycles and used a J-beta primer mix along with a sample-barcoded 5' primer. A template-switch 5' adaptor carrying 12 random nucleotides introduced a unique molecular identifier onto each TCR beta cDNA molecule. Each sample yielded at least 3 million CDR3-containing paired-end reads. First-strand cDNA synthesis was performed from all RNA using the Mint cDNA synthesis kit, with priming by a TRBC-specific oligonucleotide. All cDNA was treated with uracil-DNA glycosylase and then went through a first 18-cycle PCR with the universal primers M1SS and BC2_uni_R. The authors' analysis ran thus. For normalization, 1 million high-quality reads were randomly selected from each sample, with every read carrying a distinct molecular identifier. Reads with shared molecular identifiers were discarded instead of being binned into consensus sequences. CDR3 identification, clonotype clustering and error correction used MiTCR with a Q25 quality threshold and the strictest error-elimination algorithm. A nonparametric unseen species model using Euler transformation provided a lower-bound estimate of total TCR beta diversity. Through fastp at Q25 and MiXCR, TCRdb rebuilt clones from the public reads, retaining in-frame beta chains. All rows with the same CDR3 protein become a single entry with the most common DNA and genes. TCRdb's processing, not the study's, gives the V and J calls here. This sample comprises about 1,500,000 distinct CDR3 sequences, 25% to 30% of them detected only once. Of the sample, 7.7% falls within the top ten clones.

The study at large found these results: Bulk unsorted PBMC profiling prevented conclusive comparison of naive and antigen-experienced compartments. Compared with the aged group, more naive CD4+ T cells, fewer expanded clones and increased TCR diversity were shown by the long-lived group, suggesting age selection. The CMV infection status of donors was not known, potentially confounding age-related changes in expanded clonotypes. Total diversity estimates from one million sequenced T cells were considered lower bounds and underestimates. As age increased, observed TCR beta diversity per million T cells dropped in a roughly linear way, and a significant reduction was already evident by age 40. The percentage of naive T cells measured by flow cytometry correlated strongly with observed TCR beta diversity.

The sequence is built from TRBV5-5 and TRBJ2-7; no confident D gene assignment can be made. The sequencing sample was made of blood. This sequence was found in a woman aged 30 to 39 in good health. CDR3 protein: CASSLVASPSSYEQYF. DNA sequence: TGTGCCAGCAGCTTGGTCGCGTCTCCCAGCTCCTACGAGCAGTACTTC. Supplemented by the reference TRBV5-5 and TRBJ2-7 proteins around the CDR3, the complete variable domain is DAGVTQSPTHLIKTRGQQVTLRCSPISGHKSVSWYQQVLGQGPQFIFQYYEKEERGRGNFPDRFSARQFPNYSSELNVNALLLGDSALYLCASSLVASPSSYEQYFGPGTRLTVT.